Listed below are T cell receptor beta chains from one sample, sequenced in a study of cytomegalovirus exposure and HLA in healthy donors. This table comes from immunoSEQ multiplex PCR, and its TCRdb copy is limited to in-frame clones, with some not included. The sample records a few hundred thousand clones, roughly 89% being singletons. The sample taken for sequencing was PBMCs. These receptors were collected from a woman under 30 in good health and CMV-seronegative. CDR3s include the opening cysteine and the closing phenylalanine or tryptophan. A D gene is named only where the DNA matches it firmly. For some rows the clone size is stated as once, few or many, or as a class when expanded; others skip it.

j_gene: TRBJ1-1; d_gene: .; v_gene: TRBV5-5; abundance: .; CDR3aa: CASSLGADMNTEAFF; CDR3nt: TGTGCCAGCAGCTTGGGTGCAGATATGAACACTGAAGCTTTCTTT
j_gene: TRBJ1-2; d_gene: TRBD1; v_gene: TRBV10-3; abundance: .; CDR3aa: CAISGPPGQGLDYGYTF; CDR3nt: TGTGCCATCAGTGGGCCACCGGGACAGGGGCTTGACTATGGCTACACCTTC
j_gene: TRBJ2-2; d_gene: .; v_gene: TRBV7-3; abundance: .; CDR3aa: CASSLRPGTNTGELFF; CDR3nt: TGTGCCAGCAGCTTACGGCCAGGAACGAACACCGGGGAGCTGTTTTTT
j_gene: TRBJ2-1; d_gene: TRBD2; v_gene: TRBV4-1; abundance: .; CDR3aa: CASSQGQPGLGLDEQFF; CDR3nt: TGCGCCAGCAGCCAGGGCCAACCGGGACTAGGTCTCGATGAGCAGTTCTTC
j_gene: TRBJ2-1; d_gene: TRBD1; v_gene: TRBV27; abundance: .; CDR3aa: CASSGDREREQFF; CDR3nt: TGTGCCAGCAGTGGAGACAGGGAGCGTGAGCAGTTCTTC
j_gene: TRBJ2-7; d_gene: TRBD2; v_gene: TRBV7-9; abundance: .; CDR3aa: CASGGGKSGTSVYEQYF; CDR3nt: TGTGCCAGCGGCGGTGGGAAGTCCGGGACTAGCGTGTACGAGCAGTACTTC
j_gene: TRBJ2-1; d_gene: .; v_gene: TRBV5-1; abundance: .; CDR3aa: CASSLDASAWNEQFF; CDR3nt: TGCGCCAGCAGCTTGGACGCTAGCGCCTGGAATGAGCAGTTCTTC
j_gene: TRBJ1-2; d_gene: TRBD1; v_gene: TRBV4-1; abundance: few; CDR3aa: CASRLQGQGAIGYTF; CDR3nt: TGCGCCAGCAGACTCCAGGGGCAGGGGGCGATTGGCTACACCTTC
j_gene: TRBJ1-2; d_gene: TRBD1; v_gene: TRBV27; abundance: .; CDR3aa: CASSLSRTGDYGYTF; CDR3nt: TGTGCCAGCAGTTTGAGTCGGACAGGGGACTATGGCTACACCTTC
j_gene: TRBJ1-1; d_gene: TRBD1; v_gene: TRBV2; abundance: .; CDR3aa: CASSLQGLTTTEAFF; CDR3nt: TGTGCCAGCAGTCTACAGGGGCTTACGACCACTGAAGCTTTCTTT
j_gene: TRBJ2-5; d_gene: TRBD1; v_gene: TRBV18; abundance: .; CDR3aa: CASSRDRGWETQYF; CDR3nt: TGTGCCAGCTCAAGGGACAGGGGTTGGGAGACCCAGTACTTC
j_gene: TRBJ1-4; d_gene: .; v_gene: TRBV6-5; abundance: .; CDR3aa: CASSSSPLGEKLFF; CDR3nt: TGTGCCAGCAGTTCTAGCCCATTGGGTGAAAAACTGTTTTTT
j_gene: TRBJ2-1; d_gene: .; v_gene: TRBV7-2; abundance: .; CDR3aa: CASSLAGEVQFF; CDR3nt: TGTGCCAGCAGCTTAGCGGGAGAGGTCCAGTTCTTC
j_gene: TRBJ1-4; d_gene: .; v_gene: TRBV28; abundance: .; CDR3aa: CASTSRRGGEKLFF; CDR3nt: TGTGCCAGCACCTCGAGGCGGGGTGGGGAAAAACTGTTTTTT
j_gene: TRBJ1-2; d_gene: TRBD1; v_gene: TRBV5-6; abundance: .; CDR3aa: CASSFQAGTANNYGYTF; CDR3nt: TGTGCCAGCAGCTTCCAAGCCGGGACAGCGAATAACTATGGCTACACCTTC
j_gene: TRBJ1-1; d_gene: .; v_gene: TRBV6-1; abundance: .; CDR3aa: CASSESTGNTEAFF; CDR3nt: TGTGCCAGCAGTGAGAGCACAGGGAACACTGAAGCTTTCTTT
j_gene: TRBJ2-5; d_gene: .; v_gene: TRBV7-2; abundance: .; CDR3aa: CASSLAGATQETQYF; CDR3nt: TGTGCCAGCAGCTTAGCGGGAGCCACCCAAGAGACCCAGTACTTC
j_gene: TRBJ2-2; d_gene: .; v_gene: TRBV5-1; abundance: .; CDR3aa: CASSLPEVNTGELFF; CDR3nt: TGCGCCAGCAGCTTGCCGGAGGTGAACACCGGGGAGCTGTTTTTT
j_gene: TRBJ2-7; d_gene: .; v_gene: TRBV6-5; abundance: .; CDR3aa: CASSYSMGDNSYEQYF; CDR3nt: TGTGCCAGCAGTTACTCGATGGGAGACAACTCCTACGAGCAGTACTTC
j_gene: TRBJ2-2; d_gene: .; v_gene: TRBV10-3; abundance: few; CDR3aa: CAISESQGRGGTGELFF; CDR3nt: TGTGCCATCAGTGAGTCCCAGGGGAGGGGCGGCACCGGGGAGCTGTTTTTT
j_gene: TRBJ1-6; d_gene: .; v_gene: TRBV30; abundance: .; CDR3aa: CAWSSGETGSPLHF; CDR3nt: TGTGCCTGGAGTTCAGGGGAGACGGGTTCACCCCTCCACTTT
j_gene: TRBJ1-2; d_gene: TRBD1; v_gene: TRBV28; abundance: few; CDR3aa: CASRDQGADGYTF; CDR3nt: TGTGCCAGCAGGGACCAGGGGGCGGATGGCTACACCTTC
j_gene: TRBJ1-3; d_gene: .; v_gene: TRBV5-5; abundance: .; CDR3aa: CASSLVSSGNTIYF; CDR3nt: TGTGCCAGCAGCTTGGTCAGCTCTGGAAACACCATATATTTT
j_gene: TRBJ2-7; d_gene: TRBD1; v_gene: TRBV6-5; abundance: .; CDR3aa: CASRRDRDSYEQYF; CDR3nt: TGTGCCAGCAGAAGGGACAGGGACTCCTACGAGCAGTACTTC
j_gene: TRBJ2-7; d_gene: TRBD2; v_gene: TRBV5-6; abundance: .; CDR3aa: CASSLGSSGDLFSYEQYF; CDR3nt: TGTGCCAGCAGCTTGGGTTCTAGCGGGGACCTCTTCTCCTACGAGCAGTACTTC
j_gene: TRBJ2-7; d_gene: .; v_gene: TRBV11-1; abundance: .; CDR3aa: CASSPHTSYEQYF; CDR3nt: TGTGCCAGCAGCCCGCATACAAGCTACGAGCAGTACTTC
j_gene: TRBJ1-2; d_gene: .; v_gene: TRBV11-2; abundance: .; CDR3aa: CASSLAWGVSRDGYTF; CDR3nt: TGTGCCAGCAGCTTAGCCTGGGGCGTTTCTCGGGATGGCTACACCTTC
j_gene: TRBJ2-7; d_gene: TRBD2; v_gene: TRBV7-2; abundance: .; CDR3aa: CASSILGLAVYEQYF; CDR3nt: TGTGCCAGCAGCATACTTGGGCTAGCGGTCTACGAGCAGTACTTC
j_gene: TRBJ1-1; d_gene: TRBD1; v_gene: TRBV5-1; abundance: .; CDR3aa: CASSLVGRGTTEAFF; CDR3nt: TGCGCCAGCAGCTTGGTTGGCAGGGGGACCACTGAAGCTTTCTTT
j_gene: TRBJ1-4; d_gene: TRBD1; v_gene: TRBV6-1; abundance: .; CDR3aa: CASSEAGGGNEKLFF; CDR3nt: TGTGCCAGCAGTGAAGCAGGGGGCGGTAATGAAAAACTGTTTTTT
j_gene: TRBJ1-1; d_gene: .; v_gene: TRBV7-8; abundance: .; CDR3aa: CASNWGGTDEAFF; CDR3nt: TGTGCCAGCAACTGGGGGGGTACAGATGAAGCTTTCTTT
j_gene: TRBJ1-3; d_gene: .; v_gene: TRBV2; abundance: .; CDR3aa: CASSLQVGNTIYF; CDR3nt: TGTGCCAGCAGCCTCCAGGTTGGAAACACCATATATTTT
j_gene: TRBJ2-3; d_gene: TRBD2; v_gene: TRBV4-3; abundance: .; CDR3aa: CASSRSTTSGSWDTQYF; CDR3nt: TGCGCCAGCAGCCGCAGCACCACTAGCGGATCCTGGGATACGCAGTATTTT
j_gene: TRBJ2-5; d_gene: TRBD2; v_gene: TRBV7-2; abundance: .; CDR3aa: CASSYRTSGSGETQYF; CDR3nt: TGTGCCAGCAGCTACCGGACTAGCGGGAGTGGAGAGACCCAGTACTTC
j_gene: TRBJ2-2; d_gene: .; v_gene: TRBV2; abundance: .; CDR3aa: CASSPLYSYIAGTPNTGELFF; CDR3nt: TGTGCCAGCAGTCCCCTTTATTCGTATATCGCCGGGACTCCTAACACCGGGGAGCTGTTTTTT
j_gene: TRBJ1-1; d_gene: .; v_gene: TRBV18; abundance: few; CDR3aa: CASSPIQAGEAFF; CDR3nt: TGTGCCAGCTCACCTATACAGGCCGGTGAAGCTTTCTTT
j_gene: TRBJ1-5; d_gene: TRBD1; v_gene: TRBV7-2; abundance: .; CDR3aa: CASSFGQGGYQPQHF; CDR3nt: TGTGCCAGCAGCTTCGGACAGGGCGGATATCAGCCCCAGCATTTT
j_gene: TRBJ1-2; d_gene: .; v_gene: TRBV7-2; abundance: .; CDR3aa: CASSRGGGYGYTF; CDR3nt: TGTGCCAGCAGCCGAGGGGGGGGTTATGGCTACACCTTC
j_gene: TRBJ2-7; d_gene: TRBD2; v_gene: TRBV5-5; abundance: .; CDR3aa: CASSFGLAGAKYF; CDR3nt: TGTGCCAGCAGCTTTGGACTAGCGGGAGCCAAGTACTTC
j_gene: TRBJ2-7; d_gene: TRBD1; v_gene: TRBV6-5; abundance: .; CDR3aa: CASSTTGGIYEQYF; CDR3nt: TGTGCCAGCAGTACAACAGGGGGGATCTACGAGCAGTACTTC
j_gene: TRBJ2-7; d_gene: TRBD2; v_gene: TRBV6-5; abundance: .; CDR3aa: CASSYEASGRWEQYF; CDR3nt: TGTGCCAGCAGTTATGAGGCTAGCGGGCGGTGGGAGCAGTACTTC
j_gene: TRBJ1-2; d_gene: .; v_gene: TRBV5-4; abundance: few; CDR3aa: CASSLTGSYGYTF; CDR3nt: TGTGCCAGCAGCTTGACAGGGTCGTATGGCTACACCTTC
j_gene: TRBJ1-2; d_gene: .; v_gene: TRBV27; abundance: .; CDR3aa: CASSLGGGDYGYTF; CDR3nt: TGTGCCAGCAGTTTAGGGGGAGGAGACTATGGCTACACCTTC
j_gene: TRBJ2-7; d_gene: TRBD2; v_gene: TRBV27; abundance: .; CDR3aa: CASSWGLATYEQYF; CDR3nt: TGTGCCAGCAGTTGGGGACTAGCCACCTACGAGCAGTACTTC
j_gene: TRBJ2-7; d_gene: .; v_gene: TRBV28; abundance: once; CDR3aa: CASSFRGTPKVYEQYF; CDR3nt: TGTGCCAGCAGTTTCCGCGGGACCCCGAAGGTCTACGAGCAGTACTTC
j_gene: TRBJ2-7; d_gene: TRBD1; v_gene: TRBV5-1; abundance: few; CDR3aa: CASSPSTGTGEQYF; CDR3nt: TGCGCCAGCAGTCCCTCGACAGGGACGGGGGAGCAGTACTTC
j_gene: TRBJ2-4; d_gene: .; v_gene: TRBV18; abundance: few; CDR3aa: CASSPVERVSSVGIQYF; CDR3nt: TGTGCCAGCTCCCCTGTTGAGAGGGTCTCATCGGTGGGCATTCAGTACTTC
j_gene: TRBJ2-3; d_gene: TRBD1; v_gene: TRBV6-5; abundance: .; CDR3aa: CASSYSQGAGMDTQYF; CDR3nt: TGTGCCAGCAGTTACTCTCAGGGGGCAGGGATGGATACGCAGTATTTT
j_gene: TRBJ2-5; d_gene: .; v_gene: TRBV5-4; abundance: .; CDR3aa: CASRGGNGETQYF; CDR3nt: TGTGCCAGTAGAGGGGGAAATGGAGAGACCCAGTACTTC
j_gene: TRBJ2-7; d_gene: TRBD2; v_gene: TRBV19; abundance: .; CDR3aa: CASSIGTSGTSVGEQYF; CDR3nt: TGTGCCAGTAGTATCGGGACTAGCGGGACCAGTGTCGGCGAGCAGTACTTC
j_gene: TRBJ2-5; d_gene: .; v_gene: TRBV5-1; abundance: .; CDR3aa: CASSPSSETQYF; CDR3nt: TGCGCCAGCAGCCCCTCTTCAGAGACCCAGTACTTC
j_gene: TRBJ1-5; d_gene: .; v_gene: TRBV29-1; abundance: .; CDR3aa: CSVEGPPGQPQHF; CDR3nt: TGCAGCGTTGAGGGGCCCCCAGGCCAGCCCCAGCATTTT
j_gene: TRBJ2-7; d_gene: .; v_gene: TRBV21-1; abundance: .; CDR3aa: CASGPPRGGPSYEQYF; CDR3nt: TGTGCCAGCGGCCCTCCACGGGGGGGGCCCTCCTACGAGCAGTACTTC
j_gene: TRBJ2-3; d_gene: .; v_gene: TRBV7-2; abundance: .; CDR3aa: CASSLVGSQTDTQYF; CDR3nt: TGTGCCAGCAGCTTAGTGGGCAGTCAAACAGATACGCAGTATTTT
j_gene: TRBJ1-1; d_gene: TRBD1; v_gene: TRBV14; abundance: .; CDR3aa: CASSLPGQGYTEAFF; CDR3nt: TGTGCCAGCAGCCTGCCGGGACAGGGCTACACTGAAGCTTTCTTT
j_gene: TRBJ2-4; d_gene: .; v_gene: TRBV2; abundance: .; CDR3aa: CASNPEGGRNIQYF; CDR3nt: TGTGCCAGCAACCCCGAAGGGGGTAGGAACATTCAGTACTTC
j_gene: TRBJ1-2; d_gene: .; v_gene: TRBV6-5; abundance: few; CDR3aa: CASSYEGTRRRDGYTF; CDR3nt: TGTGCCAGCAGTTACGAGGGAACCCGCAGACGTGATGGCTACACCTTC
j_gene: TRBJ2-2; d_gene: .; v_gene: TRBV14; abundance: .; CDR3aa: CASSPYEGWTGELFF; CDR3nt: TGTGCCAGCAGCCCTTATGAGGGCTGGACCGGGGAGCTGTTTTTT
j_gene: TRBJ1-4; d_gene: .; v_gene: TRBV2; abundance: once; CDR3aa: CASSDVGAGEKLFF; CDR3nt: TGTGCCAGCAGTGATGTGGGGGCTGGAGAAAAACTGTTTTTT
j_gene: TRBJ1-1; d_gene: .; v_gene: TRBV4-3; abundance: .; CDR3aa: CASSQLIRNTEAFF; CDR3nt: TGCGCCAGCAGCCAATTGATCAGGAACACTGAAGCTTTCTTT